This entry concerns a single T cell receptor (beta chain). The data were obtained in a study of T cells after posttransplantation cyclophosphamide. Cyclophosphamide on days +3 and +4 followed busulfan-fludarabine conditioning and a marrow graft. Germline CDR1 and CDR2: LNHDA and SQIVND (reference sequence). V lost 7 bases and J 3 bases, leaving 15 bases between the germline ends. The CDR3 contains 14 residues. Produced via immunoSEQ multiplex PCR; TCRdb's table is partial and in-frame only. The repertoire holds roughly 12,000 clones, 90% to 95% seen once, with roughly 4% in the top ten. This chain joins TRBV19 and TRBJ1-1, with D possibly matching TRBD1 (6 bases). The material was PBMCs, obtained after allogeneic stem cell transplant with posttransplant cyclophosphamide. The TCR sequence derives from a female patient aged 30-39 years who received an allogeneic stem cell transplant from an unrelated donor, was CMV-positive, and had no GVHD. Among the T cells, some may be from the graft donor. Here the CDR3 DNA reads TGTGCCAGTAAGGCCCCGGGGGGGCACACTGAAGCTTTCTTT. Translation: CASKAPGGHTEAFF.